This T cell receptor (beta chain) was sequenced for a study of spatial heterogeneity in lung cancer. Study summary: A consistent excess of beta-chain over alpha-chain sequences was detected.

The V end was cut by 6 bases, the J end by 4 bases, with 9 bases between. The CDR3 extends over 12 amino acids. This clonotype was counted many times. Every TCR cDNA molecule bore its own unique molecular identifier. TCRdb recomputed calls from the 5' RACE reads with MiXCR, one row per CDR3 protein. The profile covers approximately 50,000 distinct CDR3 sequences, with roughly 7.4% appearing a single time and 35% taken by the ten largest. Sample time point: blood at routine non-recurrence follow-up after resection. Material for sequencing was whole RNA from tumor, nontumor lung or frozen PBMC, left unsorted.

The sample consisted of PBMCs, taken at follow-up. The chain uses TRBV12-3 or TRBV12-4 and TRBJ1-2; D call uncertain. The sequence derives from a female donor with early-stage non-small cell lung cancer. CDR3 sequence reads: CASSPTRYGYTF. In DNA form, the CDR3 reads TGTGCCAGCAGCCCCACACGCTATGGCTACACCTTC.